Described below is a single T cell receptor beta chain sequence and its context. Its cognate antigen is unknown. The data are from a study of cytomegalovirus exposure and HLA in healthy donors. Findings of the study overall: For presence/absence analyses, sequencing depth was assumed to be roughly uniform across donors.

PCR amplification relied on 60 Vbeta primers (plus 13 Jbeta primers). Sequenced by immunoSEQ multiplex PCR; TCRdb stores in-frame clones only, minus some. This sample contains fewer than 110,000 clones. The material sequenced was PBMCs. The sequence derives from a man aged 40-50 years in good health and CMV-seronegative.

The CDR3 sequence is CASSTYRGETQYF. DNA for the CDR3: TGTGCCAGCAGCACTTACAGGGGGGAGACCCAGTACTTC. This chain joins TRBV5-4 and TRBJ2-5, with 8 positions matching TRBD1. Germline CDR1 reads SGHNT; CDR2 reads YYREEE (reference sequence). With V trimmed by 4 bases and J by 5 bases, 4 bases remained unmatched. The CDR3 has 13 amino acids.